Following are 30 T cell receptor beta chains from one sample sequenced in a study of pediatric ulcerative colitis. Libraries were prepared by immunoSEQ multiplex PCR; TCRdb keeps only in-frame clonotypes and omits some of them. The table records around 64,000 clones, 77% of them present only once. The specimen sequenced was blood. These receptors were obtained from a boy aged 10-17 years with moderate ulcerative colitis.

This rearrangement joins TRBV18 to TRBJ2-5, with D perhaps TRBD2 (6 bases). Between the trimmed V and J ends, which lost 2 bases and 5 bases, there was a span of 9 bases. The CDR3 length is 13 residues. The V gene's germline CDR1 is KGHSH and CDR2 LQKENI. CDR3: CASSPTAGETQYF. CDR3 nucleotide sequence: TGTGCCAGCTCACCAACCGCGGGGGAGACCCAGTACTTC.

The chain recombines TRBV7-7 with TRBJ2-3; 10 nucleotides line up with TRBD2. Germline lookup yields CDR1 SSHAT and CDR2 FNYEAQ (reference sequence). V lost 5 bases, J lost 4 bases, and 9 bases stayed unmatched. CDR3 size: 16 residues. For the CDR3, the DNA is TGTGCCAGCAGCCCAAGAGCGGGAGGGCCAGCAGATACGCAGTATTTT. It translates to CASSPRAGGPADTQYF.

J is TRBJ2-7 and V is TRBV18, with 9 bases matching TRBD1. The CDR3 sequence is 14 residues long. The germline CDR1 and CDR2 sequences are KGHSH and LQKENI. With V trimmed by 3 bases and J by 8 bases, 8 bases remained unmatched. The chain's CDR3 is CASSPDRGSFKQYF. The CDR3 DNA sequence: TGTGCCAGCTCACCGGACAGGGGAAGTTTTAAGCAGTACTTC.

This clone was picked up a small number of times. The rearrangement joins TRBV5-1 to TRBJ1-2; TRBD1 agrees at 7 bases. Germline V gene lookup returns CDR1 SGHRS and CDR2 YFSETQ. Trimming at V came to 4 bases and at J to 7 bases, leaving 10 bases not matched to a gene. The CDR3 contains 14 residues. The CDR3 sequence is CASSPGQEWVGYTF. The CDR3 DNA reads as TGCGCCAGCAGCCCTGGACAGGAATGGGTTGGCTACACCTTC.

This chain connects TRBV14 to TRBJ2-6; D ambiguous. CDR3 length equals 16 residues. Germline CDR1 SGHDN, CDR2 FVKESK. V was trimmed by 3 bases and J by 1 base, leaving 10 bases between them. In DNA, the CDR3 is TGTGCCAGCAGCCACCATTCCCTATCTGGGGCCAACGTCCTGACTTTC. This codes for CASSHHSLSGANVLTF.

For this clone: A much larger clone lies a single base off, so this may be a read error. J is TRBJ2-7 and V is TRBV7-8; D remains unclear. The CDR3 length is 14 residues. Per the germline V gene, CDR1 is SGHVS and CDR2 is FQNEAQ. Trimming removed 1 base from V and 0 bases from J, with 7 bases in between. The CDR3 nucleotides read TGTGCCAGCAGCTTAGAAGGCAGCTCCTACGAGCAGTACTTC. Translating it yields CASSLEGSSYEQYF.

This clone turned up a few times. This chain joins TRBV27 and TRBJ2-7, with D maybe TRBD1 (5 bases). Germline V CDR1 and CDR2: MNHEY, SMNVEV (reference sequence). V gave up 1 base and J gave up 1 base, with 11 bases separating them. The CDR3 spans 15 residues. CDR3 amino acids: CASSLFDSQSYEQYF. CDR3 coding DNA: TGTGCCAGCAGTTTATTTGACAGTCAATCCTACGAGCAGTACTTC.

The CDR3 nucleotides are TGTGCCAGCAGCTTAGAAGTGGACAGGGCGGCGGGGGCCACCTTC. This translates into CASSLEVDRAAGATF. The chain links TRBV7-9 to TRBJ1-2; 8 bases align to TRBD1. Looked up from germline, CDR1 is SEHNR and CDR2 is FQNEAQ (reference sequence). The CDR3 consists of 15 residues. V shed 1 base and J 13 bases; nucleotides not matched to a gene: 14.

The chain recombines TRBV5-1 with TRBJ2-1; D unresolved. The CDR3 totals 11 residues. Trimming cost V 2 bases and J 10 bases, with 7 bases left between them. Germline V gene sequence: CDR1 SGHRS, CDR2 YFSETQ. The CDR3 sequence is CASSFIDEQFF. DNA of the CDR3: TGCGCCAGCAGCTTCATAGACGAGCAGTTCTTC.

The chain couples TRBV18 to TRBJ1-2; 10 bases are shared with TRBD1. The J segment lost 7 bases and the V segment lost 3 bases, leaving 5 bases of the junction unmatched. The CDR3 spans 14 residues. Germline CDR1 is KGHSH and CDR2 is LQKENI. CDR3 in DNA: TGTGCCAGCTCACCGGACAGGGGGGAAGGTGGCTACACCTTC. As protein: CASSPDRGEGGYTF.

The CDR3, as DNA: TGTGCCAGCAGCTTAGATACTAGCGGGTACAATGAGCAGTTCTTC. It encodes CASSLDTSGYNEQFF. The J gene is TRBJ2-1, the V gene TRBV7-2, with 9 bases identical to TRBD2. V lost 1 base to trimming and J lost 4 bases; unmatched junction nucleotides: 2. Germline CDR1 SGHTA, CDR2 FQGNSA. The CDR3 length is 15 residues.

The chain uses TRBV7-9 and TRBJ2-3, with TRBD2 identical over 13 bases. The CDR3 is made up of 16 amino acids. V lost 5 bases and J lost 6; bases outside the gene matches: 8. Germline V CDR1 and CDR2: SEHNR, FQNEAQ (reference sequence). CDR3 DNA: TGTGCCAGCAGCCCGCGGACTAGCGGGAGAAGGGATACGCAGTATTTT. Encoded protein: CASSPRTSGRRDTQYF.

This clone was seen only once. The chain joins TRBV4-2 to TRBJ2-1; no definite D call. The germline V gene encodes CDR1 LGHNA and CDR2 YNFKEQ. This CDR3 contains 16 residues. With 2 bases removed from V and 2 bases from J, the gap between germline ends came to 13 bases. CDR3 protein: CASSQQDGGPYNEQFF. CDR3 DNA: TGTGCCAGCAGCCAACAGGACGGCGGTCCCTACAATGAGCAGTTCTTC.

This clone was seen a few times. The V and J genes are TRBV11-2 and TRBJ1-1; TRBD1 is a possible D gene (6 bases). Trimming removed 6 bases from V and 3 bases from J, with 11 bases in between. Per germline, CDR1 SGHAT and CDR2 FQNNGV. There are 13 residues in the CDR3. CDR3 coding DNA: TGTGCCAGCAGTACCAGGGGAGACACTGAAGCTTTCTTT. It codes for CASSTRGDTEAFF.

In its sample, this clone was seen once. CDR3 coding DNA: TGTGCCAGCAGCTTTATCACTGAAGCTTTCTTT. Translation: CASSFITEAFF. The chain joins TRBV7-2 to TRBJ1-1; D unresolved. This CDR3 is 11 amino acids long. In germline, CDR1 is SGHTA, CDR2 FQGNSA. V lost 3 bases to trimming and J lost 4 bases, with 3 bases between them.

The CDR3 nucleotides are TGTGCCAGCCGCAGGGCAACTAATGAAAAACTGTTTTTT. It specifies CASRRATNEKLFF. The chain carries TRBV21-1 and TRBJ1-4. TRBV21-1 is a pseudogene segment. This CDR3 has 13 residues.

V usage is TRBV7-9 and J usage is TRBJ1-1, with D perhaps matching TRBD1 (5 bases). The V gene lost 5 bases and the J gene lost 1 base, with 11 bases spanning the gap. The CDR3 covers 14 residues. In germline, CDR1 is SEHNR, CDR2 FQNEAQ (reference sequence). This CDR3 is CASSLTAGNTEAFF. The CDR3 DNA reads TGTGCCAGCAGCCTGACAGCAGGGAACACTGAAGCTTTCTTT.

The chain uses TRBV11-2 and TRBJ1-5, with D hard to call. Between the trimmed V and J ends, which lost 4 bases and 0 bases, there was a span of 7 bases. CDR3 length equals 14 residues. Germline V gene data show CDR1 as SGHAT and CDR2 as FQNNGV. The CDR3 here is CASSYADSNQPQHF. In DNA form, the CDR3 reads TGTGCCAGCAGCTACGCAGATAGCAATCAGCCCCAGCATTTT.

The chain joins TRBV30 to TRBJ2-7; 7 positions agree with TRBD1. V shed 5 bases and J 2 bases; nucleotides not matched to a gene: 9. Germline V gene data show CDR1 as GTSNPN and CDR2 as SVGIG (reference sequence). CDR3 length: 14 amino acids. The CDR3 DNA sequence: TGTGCCTGGGGAAATTCAGGGGGTACCTACGAGCAGTACTTC. It specifies CAWGNSGGTYEQYF. The full variable domain, with the rest looked up from reference TRBV30 and TRBJ2-7, is SQTIHQWPATLVQPVGSPLSLECTVEGTSNPNLYWYRQAAGRGLQLLFYSVGIGQISSEVPQNLSASRPQDRQFILSSKKLLLSDSGFYLCAWGNSGGTYEQYFGPGTRLTVT.

Only a few counts were recorded for this clone. The chain combines TRBV4-2 with TRBJ2-1, with TRBD2 matching over 15 bases. J was trimmed by 7 bases and V by 4 bases; bases with no gene match: 5. CDR3 length equals 16 residues. Germline V gene data show CDR1 as LGHNA and CDR2 as YNFKEQ. CDR3 loop: CASSPGTSGRMNEQFF. The CDR3 coding sequence is TGTGCCAGCAGCCCCGGGACTAGCGGGAGGATGAATGAGCAGTTCTTC.

The chain carries TRBV9 and TRBJ2-7; 9 nucleotides align to TRBD1. There are 16 residues in the CDR3. Germline V gene lookup returns CDR1 SGDLS and CDR2 YYNGEE. Trimming removed 4 bases from V and 5 bases from J; junction bases left unmatched: 13. In DNA form, the CDR3 reads TGTGCCAGCAGCTCCCGCGGAACAGGGGGCACGGACGAGCAGTACTTC. This codes for CASSSRGTGGTDEQYF.

This clone has more than one count but fewer than ten. The J gene is TRBJ2-7, the V gene TRBV9; 8 bases align to TRBD2. The germline gives CDR1 SGDLS, CDR2 YYNGEE. V lost 0 bases and J lost 2; bases outside the gene matches: 7. This CDR3 comprises 16 residues. CDR3 protein: CASSVEGRGGPYEQYF. The CDR3, as DNA: TGTGCCAGCAGCGTAGAGGGTCGGGGGGGTCCCTACGAGCAGTACTTC.

V is TRBV21-1 and J is TRBJ1-1; the D segment call TRBD1 is taken from the table without a DNA check. TRBV21-1 is described as a pseudogene. The CDR3 length is 19 residues. The CDR3 bases are TGTGCCAGCAGCTCCCAAGATCTGGGGCCCGGTTCGATGAACACTGAAGCTTTCTTT. This codes for CASSSQDLGPGSMNTEAFF.

There are a few counts of this clone. The rearrangement joins TRBV2 to TRBJ2-7; no definite D call. CDR3 length equals 13 residues. Per germline, CDR1 SNHLY and CDR2 FYNNEI. V was trimmed by 3 bases and J by 5 bases, leaving 11 bases between them. In DNA, the CDR3 is TGTGCCAGCAGTGAGAACAGCGCCGACGAGCAGTACTTC. Translating gives CASSENSADEQYF.

The V call is TRBV9, the J call TRBJ2-7; D is undetermined. Trimming took off 1 base at V and 2 bases at J, with 7 bases between the two ends. The germline V gene has CDR1 SGDLS and CDR2 YYNGEE. This CDR3 has 13 amino acids. Here the CDR3 reads CASSVNVAYEQYF. For the CDR3, the DNA is TGTGCCAGCAGCGTAAATGTCGCCTACGAGCAGTACTTC.

The CDR3 DNA reads TGCGCCAGCAGCCAAGTTATAGGCGCCGTTTCCTACAATGAGCAGTTCTTC. Its protein product is CASSQVIGAVSYNEQFF. The chain links TRBV4-3 to TRBJ2-1; D not certain. CDR1 is LGHNA and CDR2 is YSLEER in the germline V gene. The CDR3 loop spans 17 amino acids. Trimming pared 1 base from V and 1 base from J, leaving 14 bases between.

The chain recombines TRBV9 with TRBJ2-1; 11 nucleotides match TRBD2. Germline V gives CDR1 SGDLS, CDR2 YYNGEE. This CDR3 has 14 amino acids. V dropped 0 bases and J dropped 13; count of bases not matched to a gene: 6. The CDR3 here is CASSVVGSGGAQFF. CDR3 sequence (DNA): TGTGCCAGCAGCGTAGTTGGTAGCGGGGGGGCTCAGTTCTTC.

This chain's CDR3 is CAWTWGNYEQYF. The CDR3 coding sequence is TGTGCCTGGACTTGGGGGAACTACGAGCAGTACTTC. The V gene is TRBV30, the J gene TRBJ2-7, with D perhaps assigned TRBD1 or TRBD2 (5 bases each). The CDR3 runs to 12 residues. The ends were cut back, 4 bases at V and 3 bases at J, with 10 bases in the middle. Germline V lookup: CDR1 GTSNPN, CDR2 SVGIG (reference sequence). The whole variable domain, filled in from reference TRBV30 and TRBJ2-7, reads SQTIHQWPATLVQPVGSPLSLECTVEGTSNPNLYWYRQAAGRGLQLLFYSVGIGQISSEVPQNLSASRPQDRQFILSSKKLLLSDSGFYLCAWTWGNYEQYFGPGTRLTVT.

V is TRBV27 and J is TRBJ1-1; 7 bases align to TRBD1. This CDR3 contains 13 residues. The V gene's germline CDR1 is MNHEY and CDR2 SMNVEV (reference sequence). V trimming: 6 bases; J trimming: 5 bases; junction bases outside the gene matches: 6. CDR3 residues: CASSPQGRTEAFF. The CDR3 DNA is TGTGCCAGCAGCCCACAGGGGAGGACTGAAGCTTTCTTT.

V is TRBV4-3 and J is TRBJ2-7; 7 nucleotides agree with TRBD2. The J segment lost 0 bases and the V segment lost 0 bases, leaving 5 bases of the junction unmatched. CDR1 LGHNA and CDR2 YSLEER come from the germline V gene. This CDR3 comprises 16 residues. CDR3 sequence (DNA): TGCGCCAGCAGCCAAGATGCGGGGGACTACTCCTACGAGCAGTACTTC. This translates into CASSQDAGDYSYEQYF.